The text below deals with one T cell receptor beta chain. What antigen it recognizes has not been identified. Base-call qualities are not available, and no considerably larger clone is one nucleotide away. The treatment or condition label, as the study defines it: around 19 received Ad26.COV2.S at low or high dose, single or two shots; about 5 received placebo; per-sample allocation not given. Repertoires of vaccine and placebo recipients were sequenced from samples collected on day 63 after the first injection. In Cohort 1b, 20 to 25 adults aged 18-55 years were enrolled at a single site in Boston, USA, between 29 July and 7 August 2020. As a vaccine, Ad26.COV2.S was a replication-incompetent adenovirus type 26 vector that expressed a prefusion-stabilized SARS-CoV-2 spike protein derived from the original Wuhan strain. This specimen belongs to a study of Ad26.COV2.S vaccination and SARS-CoV-2 variants (dated by TCRdb to about 2021). General notes on the study: Donors in the vaccine arm were drawn from COV1001, a phase I-IIa trial of Ad26.COV2.S in healthy adults that was multicentre, randomized, double-blind and placebo-controlled. Blinding of investigators to trial group allocation was maintained during experiments and outcome assessment. Ad26.COV2.S was administered intramuscularly at 5 x 10^10 or 1 x 10^11 viral particles, either as a single shot or as two shots given 56 days apart. Participants in the trial were split at random into five groups of five each, receiving low-dose or high-dose Ad26.COV2.S once or twice, or else placebo on both occasions. TCRbeta repertoire sequencing was used to assess the specificity and breadth of SARS-CoV-2-reactive T cell receptors after Ad26.COV2.S vaccination. The TCR-sequenced set comprised about 32 samples: approximately 19 Ad26.COV2.S vaccine recipients, 5 placebo recipients and 8 SARS-CoV-2 convalescent individuals.

V loses 5 bases at its end and J loses 5 bases; junction bases beyond the gene matches: 11. CDR3 length: 15 amino acids, cysteine to phenylalanine. Just CDR3 DNA is preserved here, 45 bases in frame from base 1. Sequences SGHTA (CDR1) and FQGTGA (CDR2) are obtained from the germline V gene. The study at large found these results: The authors noted that the TCR breadth and depth analyses may have underestimated total T cell responses. The study was not powered to compare responses between vaccine doses or regimens. Ad26.COV2.S recipients had higher spike-specific TCR breadth than placebo recipients (P = 0.0014). After vaccination, spike-specific CD8+ and CD4+ T cell responses were reported to show substantial breadth. Vaccine and placebo recipients had similar non-spike TCR breadth, a finding consistent with the vaccine containing only spike.

TCRbeta CDR3 regions were sequenced with the immunoSEQ Assay. After extraction, genomic DNA underwent amplification by bias-controlled multiplex PCR, followed by high-throughput sequencing. On the authors' methods: To quantify the absolute abundance of every unique TCRbeta CDR3 region, sequences were collapsed and filtered. T cell fraction was estimated by normalization of TCRbeta template counts to usable DNA, with usable DNA being measured through amplification of reference genes present in all nucleated cells. Repertoire TCRs were annotated as SARS-CoV-2-specific by exact matching of V gene, CDR3 amino acid sequence and J gene to a known reactive TCR set. The reference SARS-CoV-2 TCR set was derived from MIRA and filtered for enrichment in COVID-19-positive ImmuneCODE repertoires, a step that removed public or cross-reactive TCRs. Using the MIRA antigens, annotated TCRs were further analysed by specific ORF or by position within an ORF. Breadth was defined as the number of annotated unique rearrangements divided by the total number of unique productive rearrangements, and depth was defined as the summed frequency of the annotated unique rearrangements. Two-sided Wilcoxon rank-sum tests were applied when comparing TCR breadth between groups. This immuneACCESS table, as held by TCRdb, lists in-frame sequences with V and J called but not all clones. Of the missing ones, under half trace to an unresolved V gene in checked studies; the others have no known cause. Clone size and V and J calls were adopted from that table, with D and trimming inferred from the DNA. The sample yields around 300,000 clones; about nine tenths were counted once. The leading ten clones occupy 5.5% to 7% of the sample.

The chain uses TRBV7-3 and TRBJ2-5, and 7 junctional nucleotides match TRBD1. This receptor was obtained from a person aged 18-60 years who received the Ad26.COV2.S COVID-19 vaccine or a placebo. The source was peripheral blood, collected in a trial of Ad26.COV2.S vaccine versus placebo. The CDR3 protein: CASSRATGFRETQYF. The DNA reads TGTGCCAGCAGCCGAGCGACAGGGTTTCGGGAGACCCAGTACTTC.